A selection of T cell receptor beta chains follows, all from one sample in a study of blood T cells in healthy people across ages. Using its own MiXCR run on the 5' RACE reads, TCRdb lists one record per CDR3 protein. This table holds 1.8 million or so distinct CDR3 sequences, around 42% found once. The specimen was blood. The source is a human donor in good health. The CDR3 runs from the conserved cysteine through the conserved F or W. A D gene is named only where the DNA matches it firmly. Not all rows give a size; the values are once, few, many and, for expanded clones, a class.

clone_size | d_call | j_call | v_call | cdr3_length | cdr3_nt | cdr3_aa
many | . | TRBJ2-1 | TRBV7-3 | 13 | TGTGCTAGTTCCTTAACATCCTACAATGAGCAGTTCTTC | CASSLTSYNEQFF
. | . | TRBJ1-1 | TRBV20-1 | 11 | TGCAGTGCTAGTAGGCTCGCTGAAGCTTTCTTT | CSASRLAEAFF
many | . | TRBJ1-1 | TRBV7-2 | 13 | TGTGCCAGCAGCTCAGGACCCTACTTTGAAGCTTTCTTT | CASSSGPYFEAFF
. | . | TRBJ2-4 | TRBV7-9 | 14 | TGTGCCAGCAGCTTACACTCGGGGCACAATGAGCAGTACTTC | CASSLHSGHNEQYF
few | TRBD2 | TRBJ2-7 | TRBV9 | 17 | TGTGCCAGCAGCGTTGGAACTAGCGGGGGCCTTACCTACGAGCAGTACTTC | CASSVGTSGGLTYEQYF
. | . | TRBJ2-7 | TRBV5-1 | 15 | TGCGCCAGCAGCTTGGCCCCGGGGGTGAGGGCCGAGCAGTACTTC | CASSLAPGVRAEQYF
. | . | TRBJ1-6 | TRBV5-1 | 15 | TGCGCCAGCAGCCGATCAGGGGCGGATAATTCACCCCTCCACTTT | CASSRSGADNSPLHF
. | TRBD1 | TRBJ1-6 | TRBV25-1 | 16 | TGTGCCAGCAGTGATCCTCACAGGGGGCTGAGGTCACCCCTCCACTTT | CASSDPHRGLRSPLHF
. | . | TRBJ2-5 | TRBV9 | 13 | TGTGCCAGCAATACGGGTGCTAAAGAGACCCAGTACTTC | CASNTGAKETQYF
few | . | TRBJ1-2 | TRBV11-2 | 16 | TGTGCCAGCAGACCATTGTCAGGTTACCCGGACTATGGCTACACCTTC | CASRPLSGYPDYGYTF
. | . | TRBJ2-3 | TRBV29-1 | 15 | TGCAGCGTTCGAAAGGGCACGCTCAGCACAGATACGCAGTATTTT | CSVRKGTLSTDTQYF
. | . | TRBJ2-7 | TRBV7-9 | 16 | TGTGCCAGCAGCTCAGAGGACGCACCGGATCACTACGAGCAGTACTTC | CASSSEDAPDHYEQYF
few | . | TRBJ1-6 | TRBV10-3 | 14 | TGTGCCATCAACCAGACACCCGGCGGTTCACCCCTCCACTTT | CAINQTPGGSPLHF
. | . | TRBJ2-5 | TRBV5-5 | 14 | TGTGCCAGCAGCTTCGGACAGGCGGGGGAGACCCAGTACTTC | CASSFGQAGETQYF
. | . | TRBJ1-1 | TRBV5-5 | 13 | TGTGCCAGCAGCCAAGGGGGTTTCACTGAAGCTTTCTTT | CASSQGGFTEAFF
. | . | TRBJ2-7 | TRBV7-2 | 15 | TGTGCCAGCAGCCGCTCGAGCAGGGGCTCCTACGAGCAGTACTTC | CASSRSSRGSYEQYF
. | . | TRBJ2-1 | TRBV5-1 | 15 | TGCGCCAGCAGCTTGACTTCGCAGGGATACAATGAGCAGTTCTTC | CASSLTSQGYNEQFF
. | . | TRBJ2-7 | TRBV28 | 17 | TGTGCCAGCAGTTTCGGGCTCCGTCCCCAGCGGTCCTACGAGCAGTACTTC | CASSFGLRPQRSYEQYF
. | . | TRBJ2-2 | TRBV7-2 | 17 | TGTGCCAGCAGCCGTACCAAGGGGTCAAGGAGGACCGGGGAGCTGTTTTTT | CASSRTKGSRRTGELFF
. | TRBD2 | TRBJ2-2 | TRBV13 | 17 | TGTGCCAGCAGCCTCCTCCCAGGAAGCGGGGGGCCCGGGGAGCTGTTTTTT | CASSLLPGSGGPGELFF
. | . | TRBJ2-5 | TRBV4-2 | 16 | TGTGCCAGCAGCCAGGAAATGACAGGGAGGGGGGGGACCCAGTACTTC | CASSQEMTGRGGTQYF
. | . | TRBJ2-7 | TRBV7-9 | 15 | TGTGCCAGCAGCTTACTACCGGGGCAGGCCACCGAGCAGTACTTC | CASSLLPGQATEQYF
few | . | TRBJ2-3 | TRBV6-6 | 13 | TGTGCCAGCAGTTACTGGGCTACAGATACGCAGTATTTT | CASSYWATDTQYF
few | . | TRBJ1-2 | TRBV29-1 | 13 | TGCAGCGTTGAAATCGGCACTAACTATGGCTACACCTTC | CSVEIGTNYGYTF
. | . | TRBJ2-1 | TRBV6-6 | 15 | TGTGCCAGCAGTGGCCCGGGGATGTCCTACAATGAGCAGTTCTTC | CASSGPGMSYNEQFF
. | TRBD1 | TRBJ2-7 | TRBV6-2/TRBV6-3 | 14 | TGTGCCAGCAGAAAGGGACAGGGGTCCTACGAGCAGTACTTC | CASRKGQGSYEQYF
. | . | TRBJ2-7 | TRBV4-3 | 15 | TGCGCCAGCAGATATCTAGAACGGGGGATCTACGAGCAGTACTTC | CASRYLERGIYEQYF
. | . | TRBJ2-2 | TRBV29-1 | 13 | TGCAGCGGGGAGGGGGCTAACACCGGGGAGCTGTTTTTT | CSGEGANTGELFF
. | . | TRBJ2-5 | TRBV3-1 | 11 | TGTGCCAGCAGCGGCTTCGAGACCCAGTACTTC | CASSGFETQYF
. | . | TRBJ1-5 | TRBV20-1 | 14 | TGCAGTGCTAGATCAGGACAAGTCAATCAGCCCCAGCATTTT | CSARSGQVNQPQHF
many | . | TRBJ2-3 | TRBV7-6 | 16 | TGTGCCAGCAGCCCCTTAGCTGGCGGTAGCACAGATACGCAGTATTTT | CASSPLAGGSTDTQYF